This TCR beta chain was identified during a study of cytomegalovirus exposure and HLA in healthy donors. With 60 Vbeta and 13 Jbeta primers, the PCR was carried out. Only in-frame clones appear in the TCRdb table, and some are missing; sequencing was by immunoSEQ multiplex PCR. The sample contains approximately 110,000 clones, approximately 78% of which appear only once. V shed 1 base and J 4 bases; nucleotides not matched to a gene: 3. The CDR3 runs 15 residues. Germline CDR1 SGHTA, CDR2 FQGNSA. As to this clone: Its specificity is unknown.

Points from the study as a whole: Indistinguishable V segments, including TRBV6-2 and TRBV6-3, were excluded.

This receptor was obtained from a woman in her thirties or forties in good health and CMV-seropositive. The material sequenced was PBMCs. The chain links TRBV7-2 to TRBJ2-7, with TRBD2 matching 11 bases. The CDR3 DNA sequence: TGTGCCAGCAGCTTAGGACTAGCGGGGAATTACGAGCAGTACTTC. This codes for CASSLGLAGNYEQYF. Full variable domain (outside the CDR3, taken from reference TRBV7-2 and TRBJ2-7): GAGVSQSPSNKVTEKGKDVELRCDPISGHTALYWYRQSLGQGLEFLIYFQGNSAPDKSGLPSDRFSAERTGGSVSTLTIQRTQQEDSAVYLCASSLGLAGNYEQYFGPGTRLTVT.